In its sample, the clone carrying this T cell receptor (beta chain) is medium-sized. Its specificity is unknown. The ends lost 4 bases at V and 6 bases at J; junction bases unmatched: 8. The CDR3 is made up of 14 amino acids. The V gene's germline CDR1 is SGHDT and CDR2 YYEEEE. This sample stems from a study of T and B cells in COVID-19 patients. Study-wide background: Of approximately 19 active-infection patients, under 15 were critically ill with mechanical ventilation or extracorporeal membrane oxygenation. Findings of the study overall: Few blood samples existed from mildly ill patients during symptoms or early in severe cases. In COVID-19 patients, T cell receptor beta variable and joining gene use was reportedly strongly skewed.

From blood, roughly 220-550 ng of genomic DNA served as TRB template. Multiplex PCR with BIOMED2 TRB-A/B primer pools amplified TRB rearrangements. One entry per CDR3 protein, called by TCRdb with MiXCR from the multiplex PCR reads. The sample records roughly 5,800 distinct CDR3 sequences, more than 25% being singletons. The chain recombines TRBV5-6 with TRBJ2-7; the match to TRBD2 covers 9 bases. The TCR sequence derives from a human donor with active COVID-19. The sample was blood. The chain's CDR3 is CASSLLAGRGEQYF. The CDR3 DNA follows: TGTGCCAGCAGCCTACTAGCGGGCCGAGGCGAGCAGTACTTC.